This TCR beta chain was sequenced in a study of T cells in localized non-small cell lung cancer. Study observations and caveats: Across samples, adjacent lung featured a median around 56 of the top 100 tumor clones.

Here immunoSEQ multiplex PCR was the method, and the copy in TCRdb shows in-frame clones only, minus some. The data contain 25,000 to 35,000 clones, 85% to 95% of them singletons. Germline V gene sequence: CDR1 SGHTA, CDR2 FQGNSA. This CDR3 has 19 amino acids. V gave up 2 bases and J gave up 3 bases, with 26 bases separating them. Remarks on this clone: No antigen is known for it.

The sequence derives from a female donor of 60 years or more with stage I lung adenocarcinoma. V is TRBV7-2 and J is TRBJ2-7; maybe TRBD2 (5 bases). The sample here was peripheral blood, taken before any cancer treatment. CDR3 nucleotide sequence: TGTGCCAGCAGCTTACCTAGCTCAACCCTCACGGGCCTATACTACGAGCAGTACTTC. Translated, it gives CASSLPSSTLTGLYYEQYF.